Presented here are 2 T cell receptor beta chains from one specimen sequenced in a study of T-cell reconstitution after alpha-beta-depleted transplantation in children. Preparing the TCRbeta library involved the use of unique molecular identifiers. TCRdb analysed the PCR reads with MiXCR anew, one entry per CDR3 protein. The table records 280,000 or so distinct CDR3 sequences, under 14% of them present only once. The specimen comprised peripheral blood, sampled 180 days after TCRalphabeta/CD19-depleted stem cell transplant. Receptors originate from a male patient under 10 years old who had a stem cell transplant for chronic granulomatous disease, so the T cells may come from the graft donor.

This clonotype was recorded at least ten times. The chain couples TRBV14 to TRBJ2-6; D is perhaps TRBD2 (7 bases). The CDR3 length is 18 residues. V was trimmed by 3 bases and J by 0 bases, leaving 15 bases between them. The germline gives CDR1 SGHDN, CDR2 FVKESK. CDR3 coding DNA: TGTGCCAGCAGCCACTTTGCGGGGGCTCGCTCTGGGGCCAACGTCCTGACTTTC. Its protein product is CASSHFAGARSGANVLTF.

There are many counts of this clonotype. This sequence joins TRBV7-9 and TRBJ1-5, with a possible D match to TRBD1 (6 bases). V lost 4 bases and J lost 5, with 12 bases in between. Germline loops: CDR1 SEHNR, CDR2 FQNEAQ (reference sequence). This CDR3 is built from 14 residues. In nucleotides, the CDR3 is TGTGCCAGCAGCTCACAGGGACCCGATCAGCCCCAGCATTTT. This translates into CASSSQGPDQPQHF.